This record covers a single T cell receptor beta chain. An approximately 210 ng quantity of DNA, roughly 32,000 T cell genomes, went into the sorted-subset replicate PCRs. Using immunoSEQ multiplex PCR, the repertoire was profiled, and TCRdb retains in-frame clones only, with some absent. The sample gives about 1.9 million clones, over 85% of which show up once; less than 2% is in the top ten. The sample comes from a study of shared clonotypes between healthy human individuals. Study-wide background: Per-donor plates numbered three CD4 naive, three CD4 memory, two CD8 naive and one CD8 memory.

Positive CCR7 selection of CD45RO-negative cells yielded the naive CD8 cells, and terminally differentiated effector memory CD45RA+ cells were excluded. The length of the CDR3 is 15 residues. J lost 8 bases, V lost 7 bases, and 10 bases had no gene match. Germline assignment: CDR1 LNHDA and CDR2 SQIVND (reference sequence). Sample: naive CD8+ T cells from PBMCs. This TCR came from a man aged 18 to 30 in good health. Some clones in this sample may be carry-over from other donors' samples. The chain uses TRBV19 and TRBJ2-1; 11 nucleotides line up with TRBD2. The CDR3 DNA sequence: TGTGCCAGTACCCCTAGCGGGAGGTTCTTCCATGAGCAGTTCTTC. The encoded protein is CASTPSGRFFHEQFF.